Described below is a single TCR beta chain sequence and its context. What it binds is not known. This sample is part of a study of cytomegalovirus exposure and HLA in healthy donors. General observations from the study: Three CMV-associated chains proved CMV antigen-specific in vitro. The investigators catalogued 180 or so TCR beta chains as cytomegalovirus-associated.

Using immunoSEQ multiplex PCR, the repertoire was profiled, and TCRdb retains in-frame clones only, with some absent. In the table there are hundreds of thousands of clones, approximately 83% of which are singletons. This CDR3 region has 17 residues. Germline lookup yields CDR1 MDHEN and CDR2 SYDVKM. V was pared by 7 bases and J by 2 bases, with 11 bases of the junction left unmatched. The sequence was collected from a woman under 40 in good health and CMV-seropositive. Material for sequencing was PBMCs. The chain recombines TRBV28 with TRBJ2-7; 13 nucleotides agree with TRBD2. The CDR3 DNA follows: TGTGCCAGCACCCTCGGACTAGCGGGAGAGGGGGCCTACGAGCAGTACTTC. Its protein product is CASTLGLAGEGAYEQYF.